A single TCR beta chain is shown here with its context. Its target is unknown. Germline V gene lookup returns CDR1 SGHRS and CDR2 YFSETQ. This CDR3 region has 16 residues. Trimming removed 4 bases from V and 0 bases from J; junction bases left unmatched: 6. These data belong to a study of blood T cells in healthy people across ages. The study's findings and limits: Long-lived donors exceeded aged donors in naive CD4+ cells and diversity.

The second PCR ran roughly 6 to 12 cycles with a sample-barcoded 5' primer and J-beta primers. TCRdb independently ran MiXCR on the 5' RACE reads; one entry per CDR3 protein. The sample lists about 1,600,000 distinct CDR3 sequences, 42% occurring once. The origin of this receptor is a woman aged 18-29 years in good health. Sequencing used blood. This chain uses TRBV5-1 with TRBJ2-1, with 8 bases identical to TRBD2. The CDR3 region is CASSLPGLDSYNEQFF. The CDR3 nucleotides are TGCGCCAGCAGCCTACCGGGACTAGACTCCTACAATGAGCAGTTCTTC.